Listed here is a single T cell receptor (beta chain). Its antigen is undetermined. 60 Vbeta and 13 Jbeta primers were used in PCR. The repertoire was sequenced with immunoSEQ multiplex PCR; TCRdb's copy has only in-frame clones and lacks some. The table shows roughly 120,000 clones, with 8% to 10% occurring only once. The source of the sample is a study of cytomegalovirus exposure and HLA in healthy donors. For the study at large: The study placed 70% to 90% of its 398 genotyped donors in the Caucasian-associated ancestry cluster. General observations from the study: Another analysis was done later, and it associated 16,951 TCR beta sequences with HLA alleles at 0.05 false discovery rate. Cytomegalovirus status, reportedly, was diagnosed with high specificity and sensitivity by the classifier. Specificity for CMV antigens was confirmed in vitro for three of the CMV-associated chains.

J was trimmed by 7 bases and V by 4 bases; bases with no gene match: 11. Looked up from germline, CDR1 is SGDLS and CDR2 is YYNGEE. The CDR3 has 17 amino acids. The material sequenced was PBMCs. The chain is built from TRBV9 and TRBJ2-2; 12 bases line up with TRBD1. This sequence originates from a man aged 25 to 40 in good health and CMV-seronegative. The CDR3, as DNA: TGTGCCAGCAGCCCTGCCGGGACAGGGGGCTTCAGCGGGGAGCTGTTTTTT. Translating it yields CASSPAGTGGFSGELFF.